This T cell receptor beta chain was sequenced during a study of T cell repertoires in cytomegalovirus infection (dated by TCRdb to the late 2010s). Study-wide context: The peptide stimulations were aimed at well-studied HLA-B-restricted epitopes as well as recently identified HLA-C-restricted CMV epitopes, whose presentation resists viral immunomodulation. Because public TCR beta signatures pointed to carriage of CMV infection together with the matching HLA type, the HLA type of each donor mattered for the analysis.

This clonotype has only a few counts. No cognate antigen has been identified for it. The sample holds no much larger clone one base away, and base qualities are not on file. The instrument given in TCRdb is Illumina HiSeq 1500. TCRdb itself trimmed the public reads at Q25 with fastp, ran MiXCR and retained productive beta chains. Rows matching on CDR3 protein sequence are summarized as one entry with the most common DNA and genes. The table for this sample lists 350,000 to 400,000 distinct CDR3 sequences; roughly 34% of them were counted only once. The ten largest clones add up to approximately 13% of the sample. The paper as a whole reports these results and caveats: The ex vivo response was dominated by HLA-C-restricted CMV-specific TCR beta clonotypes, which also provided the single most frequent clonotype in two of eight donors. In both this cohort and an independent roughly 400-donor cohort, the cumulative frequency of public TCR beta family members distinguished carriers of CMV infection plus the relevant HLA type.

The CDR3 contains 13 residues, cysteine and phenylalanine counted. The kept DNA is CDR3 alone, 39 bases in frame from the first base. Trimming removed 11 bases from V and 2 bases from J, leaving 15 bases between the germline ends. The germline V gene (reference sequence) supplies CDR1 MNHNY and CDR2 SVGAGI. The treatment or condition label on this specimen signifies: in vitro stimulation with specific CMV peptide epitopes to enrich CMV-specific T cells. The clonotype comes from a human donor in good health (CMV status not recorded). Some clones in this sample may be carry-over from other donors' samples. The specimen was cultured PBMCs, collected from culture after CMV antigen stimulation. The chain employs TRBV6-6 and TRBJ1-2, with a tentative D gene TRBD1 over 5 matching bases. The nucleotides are TGTGCCGTCTCGGGGCTGACGAACTATGGCTACACCTTC. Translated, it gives CAVSGLTNYGYTF.